The clone carrying this TCR beta chain occurred a few times. This specimen belongs to a study of blood T cell repertoires in COVID-19. The wider study: Researchers got acute and convalescent COVID-19 samples from the United States, Italy and Spain.

In Seattle, patients joined the study during active infection and were tracked longitudinally. Original analysis: How many nucleated cells were present was estimated from reference gene primer amplification. Here immunoSEQ multiplex PCR was the method, and the copy in TCRdb shows in-frame clones only, minus some. V and J calls plus clone size are reproduced from that table; the DNA served to infer D and trimming. This table has more than 350,000 clones, around 89% appearing once. Germline lookup yields CDR1 SGHTA and CDR2 FQGNSA. Trimming cost V 4 bases and J 6 bases, with 12 bases left between them. There are 13 residues in the CDR3.

The TCR comes from a young woman with COVID-19, enrolled during active disease. Sequencing used peripheral blood. The V and J genes are TRBV7-2 and TRBJ1-2, with D perhaps TRBD1 (6 bases). The CDR3 loop is CASSWPDRHGYTF. The DNA of the CDR3 is TGTGCCAGCAGCTGGCCGGACAGACATGGCTACACCTTC.